This is a list of T cell receptor beta chains from one sample in a study of T cells in Graves' hyperthyroidism and ophthalmopathy. TCRdb reprocessed the multiplex PCR reads via MiXCR and lists one record per CDR3 protein. In the table there are 530,000 or so distinct CDR3 sequences, roughly 50% of which are singletons. Sequenced material: peripheral blood or thyroid tissue (not recorded which). All receptors derive from a woman in her late teens or twenties with Graves' hyperthyroidism. Each CDR3 is given with its conserved first and last residue. The order of the fields is J gene, clone size, V gene, D gene, CDR3 protein, CDR3 DNA. D genes are given only for firm matches. Clone size is stated in some rows and not others, as once, few, many or a class when expanded.

J: TRBJ2-1
size: many
V: TRBV20-1
D: NA
CDR3: CSARDWNNEQFF
DNA: TGCAGTGCTAGAGATTGGAACAATGAGCAGTTCTTC

J: TRBJ1-1
size: once
V: TRBV7-9
D: NA
CDR3: CASSSQGTMNTEAFF
DNA: TGTGCCAGCAGCTCGCAGGGTACGATGAACACTGAAGCTTTCTTT

J: TRBJ1-5
size: many
V: TRBV7-2
D: NA
CDR3: CASSLQASPVDQPQHF
DNA: TGTGCCAGCAGCTTACAGGCCAGTCCAGTGGATCAGCCCCAGCATTTT

J: TRBJ2-7
size: few
V: TRBV20-1
D: NA
CDR3: CSAQREWGNEQYF
DNA: TGCAGTGCCCAACGGGAGTGGGGGAATGAGCAGTACTTC

J: TRBJ1-2
size: many
V: TRBV5-1
D: TRBD1
CDR3: CASSSSTDRVGGYTF
DNA: TGCGCCAGCAGCTCATCGACGGACAGGGTCGGGGGCTACACCTTC

J: TRBJ2-7
size: many
V: TRBV7-9
D: TRBD2
CDR3: CASSLGGGSGTLPYEQYF
DNA: TGTGCCAGCAGCTTAGGAGGGGGTAGCGGGACTCTTCCCTACGAGCAGTACTTC

J: TRBJ2-7
size: NA
V: TRBV6-2/TRBV6-3
D: NA
CDR3: CASSLKRVPYEQYF
DNA: TGTGCCAGCAGTCTAAAGCGGGTCCCCTACGAGCAGTACTTC

J: TRBJ2-5
size: NA
V: TRBV15
D: NA
CDR3: CATSRDRLLQETQYF
DNA: TGTGCCACCAGCAGAGATCGCCTACTTCAAGAGACCCAGTACTTC

J: TRBJ1-2
size: NA
V: TRBV6-1
D: NA
CDR3: CASAATGDNGYTF
DNA: TGTGCCAGCGCCGCTACAGGAGACAATGGCTACACCTTC

J: TRBJ2-7
size: NA
V: TRBV20-1
D: NA
CDR3: CSAREGLSYEQYF
DNA: TGCAGTGCTAGAGAAGGACTTTCCTACGAGCAGTACTTC

J: TRBJ1-1
size: many
V: TRBV5-4
D: NA
CDR3: CASSRDSHREAFF
DNA: TGTGCCAGCAGCCGAGACAGTCACCGCGAAGCTTTCTTT

J: TRBJ2-2
size: NA
V: TRBV19
D: TRBD2
CDR3: CASSTLAGDNTGELFF
DNA: TGTGCCAGTAGTACCCTAGCGGGAGACAACACCGGGGAGCTGTTTTTT

J: TRBJ2-2
size: many
V: TRBV7-2
D: NA
CDR3: CASSLASSGGGELFF
DNA: TGTGCCAGCAGCTTAGCTAGTAGCGGTGGCGGGGAGCTGTTTTTT

J: TRBJ2-7
size: many
V: TRBV2
D: TRBD1
CDR3: CASIFGTGRYEQYF
DNA: TGTGCCAGCATCTTTGGGACAGGGCGCTACGAGCAGTACTTC

J: TRBJ1-2
size: many
V: TRBV12-3/TRBV12-4
D: TRBD1
CDR3: CASTDRGSGGYTF
DNA: TGTGCCAGCACCGACAGGGGTTCGGGTGGCTACACCTTC

J: TRBJ1-4
size: many
V: TRBV7-9
D: NA
CDR3: CASSQPRELEKLFF
DNA: TGTGCCAGCAGCCAGCCCCGGGAGCTGGAAAAACTGTTTTTT

J: TRBJ2-7
size: NA
V: TRBV15
D: NA
CDR3: CATSRNPGEPNEQYF
DNA: TGTGCCACCAGCAGAAATCCGGGAGAGCCCAACGAGCAGTACTTC

J: TRBJ2-1
size: NA
V: TRBV24-1
D: TRBD1
CDR3: CTTRTGAEQFF
DNA: TGTACCACCAGAACAGGGGCTGAGCAGTTCTTC

J: TRBJ2-5
size: many
V: TRBV2
D: NA
CDR3: CASNTGRQETQYF
DNA: TGTGCCAGCAATACGGGAAGACAAGAGACCCAGTACTTC

J: TRBJ2-7
size: many
V: TRBV7-9
D: NA
CDR3: CASSLSFRVEQYF
DNA: TGTGCCAGCAGCTTAAGCTTCCGGGTTGAGCAGTACTTC

J: TRBJ2-5
size: many
V: TRBV7-2
D: NA
CDR3: CASSLTSKETQYF
DNA: TGTGCCAGCAGCTTAACTAGCAAGGAGACCCAGTACTTC

J: TRBJ1-2
size: many
V: TRBV10-2
D: TRBD1
CDR3: CASRGQGAYGYTF
DNA: TGCGCCAGCAGGGGACAGGGGGCATATGGCTACACCTTC

J: TRBJ2-2
size: many
V: TRBV5-1
D: NA
CDR3: CASKFTETNTGELFF
DNA: TGCGCCAGCAAGTTTACTGAGACGAACACCGGGGAGCTGTTTTTT

J: TRBJ1-2
size: NA
V: TRBV5-8
D: NA
CDR3: CASSEGRGLHGYTF
DNA: TGTGCCAGCAGCGAGGGTCGGGGGCTTCATGGCTACACCTTC

J: TRBJ2-5
size: NA
V: TRBV3-1
D: NA
CDR3: CASSKEYEETQYF
DNA: TGTGCCAGCAGCAAAGAATACGAAGAGACCCAGTACTTC

J: TRBJ2-6
size: many
V: TRBV3-1
D: TRBD1
CDR3: CASSHRTGGSGANVLTF
DNA: TGTGCCAGCAGCCATCGGACAGGGGGATCTGGGGCCAACGTCCTGACTTTC

J: TRBJ2-1
size: NA
V: TRBV29-1
D: NA
CDR3: CSSTNPYGNEQFF
DNA: TGCAGCTCCACAAACCCCTACGGAAATGAGCAGTTCTTC

J: TRBJ2-3
size: NA
V: TRBV7-9
D: TRBD2
CDR3: CASSNLAGPTDTQYF
DNA: TGTGCCAGCAGCAACCTAGCGGGTCCCACAGATACGCAGTATTTT

J: TRBJ2-7
size: NA
V: TRBV29-1
D: NA
CDR3: CSFRGHGYEQYF
DNA: TGCAGCTTCCGGGGACATGGGTACGAGCAGTACTTC

J: TRBJ1-5
size: NA
V: TRBV29-1
D: TRBD1
CDR3: CSLDRGQPQHF
DNA: TGCAGCTTGGACAGGGGTCAGCCCCAGCATTTT

J: TRBJ1-2
size: many
V: TRBV6-2/TRBV6-3
D: NA
CDR3: CASRSNRRANYGYTF
DNA: TGTGCCAGCAGAAGCAACAGGAGAGCTAACTATGGCTACACCTTC

J: TRBJ1-1
size: once
V: TRBV20-1
D: NA
CDR3: CSARYPATNEAFF
DNA: TGCAGTGCTAGGTATCCTGCAACTAATGAAGCTTTCTTT

J: TRBJ2-2
size: NA
V: TRBV20-1
D: NA
CDR3: CSARKDGQNTGELFF
DNA: TGCAGTGCTAGGAAGGACGGACAGAACACCGGGGAGCTGTTTTTT

J: TRBJ2-7
size: NA
V: TRBV20-1
D: NA
CDR3: CSARAGPQNPYEQYF
DNA: TGCAGTGCTAGAGCGGGTCCTCAAAACCCCTACGAGCAGTACTTC

J: TRBJ2-5
size: NA
V: TRBV5-5
D: TRBD2
CDR3: CASSQLAGSGDETQYF
DNA: TGTGCCAGCAGCCAACTCGCGGGAAGCGGGGATGAGACCCAGTACTTC

J: TRBJ2-5
size: many
V: TRBV11-2
D: NA
CDR3: CASSLQALGETQYF
DNA: TGTGCCAGCAGCCTACAGGCATTAGGGGAGACCCAGTACTTC

J: TRBJ1-6
size: NA
V: TRBV4-1
D: NA
CDR3: CASSQSGGLNSPLHF
DNA: TGCGCCAGCAGCCAATCGGGGGGGTTGAATTCACCCCTCCACTTT

J: TRBJ1-5
size: NA
V: TRBV6-1
D: TRBD1
CDR3: CASRPRQGENQPQHF
DNA: TGTGCCAGCAGACCGCGACAGGGAGAAAATCAGCCCCAGCATTTT

J: TRBJ1-2
size: NA
V: TRBV9
D: TRBD1
CDR3: CASSTRQGIGYTF
DNA: TGTGCCAGCAGCACAAGACAGGGGATCGGCTACACCTTC

J: TRBJ2-5
size: NA
V: TRBV7-2
D: TRBD2
CDR3: CASSLGLALLRETQYF
DNA: TGTGCCAGCAGCTTGGGACTAGCGTTGCTGAGAGAGACCCAGTACTTC

J: TRBJ1-6
size: many
V: TRBV9
D: TRBD1
CDR3: CASRTGESSPLHF
DNA: TGTGCCAGCAGGACAGGGGAGAGTTCACCCCTCCACTTT

J: TRBJ1-6
size: many
V: TRBV25-1
D: NA
CDR3: CASSESRTAYNSPLHF
DNA: TGTGCCAGCAGTGAATCCCGGACGGCTTACAATTCACCCCTCCACTTT

J: TRBJ1-5
size: many
V: TRBV20-1
D: NA
CDR3: CSASEQVHQPQHF
DNA: TGCAGTGCTAGCGAGCAGGTCCATCAGCCCCAGCATTTT

J: TRBJ2-7
size: many
V: TRBV10-3
D: TRBD2
CDR3: CAIQGLGSYEQYF
DNA: TGTGCCATCCAAGGACTAGGCTCCTACGAGCAGTACTTC

J: TRBJ2-5
size: many
V: TRBV25-1
D: TRBD2
CDR3: CASSAGGIVETQYF
DNA: TGTGCCAGCAGTGCGGGAGGGATTGTGGAGACCCAGTACTTC

J: TRBJ2-7
size: NA
V: TRBV7-6
D: NA
CDR3: CASSWDANTGEQYF
DNA: TGTGCCAGCAGCTGGGACGCAAACACCGGGGAGCAGTACTTC

J: TRBJ2-7
size: once
V: TRBV20-1
D: TRBD2
CDR3: CSARGWREAGNEQYF
DNA: TGCAGTGCTAGAGGGTGGCGGGAGGCGGGGAATGAGCAGTACTTC

J: TRBJ2-2
size: many
V: TRBV5-6
D: NA
CDR3: CASSGAQGLAGELFF
DNA: TGTGCCAGCAGCGGAGCACAGGGCTTAGCCGGGGAGCTGTTTTTT

J: TRBJ2-7
size: NA
V: TRBV7-2
D: TRBD1
CDR3: CASSQADDRDYEQYF
DNA: TGTGCCAGCAGCCAAGCCGACGACAGGGACTACGAGCAGTACTTC

J: TRBJ2-7
size: many
V: TRBV2
D: NA
CDR3: CASLGSYEQYF
DNA: TGTGCCAGCTTGGGGTCCTACGAGCAGTACTTC

J: TRBJ2-5
size: NA
V: TRBV29-1
D: TRBD1
CDR3: CSVDYRGSETQYF
DNA: TGCAGCGTTGATTACAGGGGATCGGAGACCCAGTACTTC

J: TRBJ2-5
size: many
V: TRBV20-1
D: NA
CDR3: CSATRPGASQETQYF
DNA: TGCAGTGCTACCCGCCCGGGGGCGAGCCAAGAGACCCAGTACTTC

J: TRBJ2-2
size: many
V: TRBV5-8
D: TRBD1
CDR3: CASSRPIGGSTGELFF
DNA: TGTGCCAGCAGCCGACCCATAGGGGGCAGCACCGGGGAGCTGTTTTTT

J: TRBJ1-2
size: few
V: TRBV2
D: TRBD1
CDR3: CASSLAPYRGKNYGYTF
DNA: TGTGCCAGCAGTTTAGCTCCTTACAGGGGGAAAAACTATGGCTACACCTTC

J: TRBJ2-7
size: many
V: TRBV20-1
D: NA
CDR3: CSARDSYEQYF
DNA: TGCAGTGCTAGAGACTCCTACGAGCAGTACTTC

J: TRBJ1-2
size: many
V: TRBV5-6
D: NA
CDR3: CASSTRPYGYTF
DNA: TGTGCCAGCAGCACCCGTCCGTATGGCTACACCTTC